These 2 T cell receptor beta chains were sequenced from one sample in a study of blood T cells in healthy people across ages. A second about 7 to 11 cycle PCR used barcoded and J-beta primers. One entry per CDR3 protein results from TCRdb running MiXCR on the 5' RACE reads. Counted here are 500,000 to 650,000 distinct CDR3 sequences, over 25% occurring once; the ten biggest clones make up roughly 3.5%. These data were likewise used in another study, on T cells of mothers and their children.

The sequenced material came from blood. The receptors shown here come from a boy aged 2-15 years in good health.

The chain links TRBV20-1 to TRBJ1-6, with D uncertain. Germline lookup yields CDR1 DFQATT and CDR2 SNEGSKA (reference sequence). CDR3 size: 13 residues. V lost 3 bases to trimming and J lost 4 bases, with 7 bases between them. The CDR3 here is CSAREGYNSPLHF. DNA of the CDR3: TGCAGTGCTAGGGAAGGGTATAATTCACCCCTCCACTTT.

Only a few counts were recorded for this clonotype. CDR3 sequence reads: CAISETSGVAGAEQFF. The CDR3 DNA reads as TGTGCCATCAGCGAAACATCGGGGGTAGCGGGAGCTGAGCAGTTCTTC. V usage is TRBV10-3 and J usage is TRBJ2-1, with 9 bases matching TRBD2. V shed 6 bases, J shed 9 bases, and the junction held 15 bases outside the gene matches. Germline CDR1 ENHRY, CDR2 SYGVKD. The CDR3 contains 16 residues.